This section outlines one T cell receptor beta chain sequence together with its context. Germline CDR1 reads MRHNA; CDR2 reads SNTAGT. The CDR3 has 15 residues. V shed 7 bases and J 3 bases; nucleotides not matched to a gene: 6. The sample comes from a study of blood T cell repertoires in COVID-19. Sequenced by immunoSEQ multiplex PCR; TCRdb stores in-frame clones only, minus some. This table has roughly 81,000 clones, about 86% appearing once. The sequence was collected from a man at least 80 years old with active or convalescent COVID-19. The sequenced sample was peripheral blood. The V call is TRBV6-4, the J call TRBJ2-2; 9 positions match TRBD2. The CDR3 bases are TGTGCCAGCAAGAATATAGCGGGGGACACCGGGGAGCTGTTTTTT. This sequence encodes CASKNIAGDTGELFF.